Presented here are 11 T cell receptor beta chains from one specimen sequenced in a study of blood T cell repertoires in COVID-19 (dated by TCRdb to the early 2020s). Library preparation used the immunoSEQ multiplex PCR assay. Drawn from immuneACCESS, this table holds only the in-frame rearrangements with V and J called that TCRdb kept. Clones are partly lost; checked studies trace under half to an unresolved V gene and leave the rest unexplained. The sample profile shows 90,000 to 150,000 clones; around 86% of them were found once. The ten top clones hold 11% of the sample. Sequenced input: peripheral blood. These receptors all stem from a man older than 75 with acute or convalescent COVID-19.

This sequence joins TRBV6-5 and TRBJ1-1; TRBD1 agrees at 8 bases. Germline V CDR1 and CDR2: MNHEY, SVGAGI. The V gene end was trimmed by 0 bases and the J gene end by 0 bases; junction bases not matched to a gene: 3. The CDR3 runs 16 residues. The CDR3 protein is CASSYSTGEVNTEAFF. CDR3 sequence (DNA): TGTGCCAGCAGTTACTCGACAGGGGAGGTGAACACTGAAGCTTTCTTT.

The J gene is TRBJ1-1, the V gene TRBV5-8, with TRBD1 matching 9 bases. Germline lookup yields CDR1 SGHTS and CDR2 YDEGEE. The trim removed 6 bases at V and 11 bases at J, leaving 14 bases unmatched. This CDR3 is built from 14 residues. DNA for the CDR3: TGTGCCAGCACCTCTAAGGGTACAGGGGGCTCGGCTTTCTTT. Amino acid sequence: CASTSKGTGGSAFF.

The chain recombines TRBV19 with TRBJ2-3; the D gene is possibly TRBD2 (6 bases). The CDR3 covers 16 residues. CDR1 is LNHDA, CDR2 SQIVND, per germline (reference sequence). Trimming took 6 bases from V and 2 from J, leaving 18 bases between them. CDR3 coding DNA: TGTGCCAGTAGCGTCGGGACTTACTTTCACACAGATACGCAGTATTTT. The encoded protein is CASSVGTYFHTDTQYF.

The rearrangement links TRBV15 to TRBJ2-3, with D uncertain. Germline CDR1 and CDR2: LNHNV and YYDKDF (reference sequence). The CDR3 spans 15 residues. Trimming pared 0 bases from V and 1 base from J, leaving 8 bases between. CDR3 sequence reads: CATSREQYGTDTQYF. The CDR3 region has the DNA TGTGCCACCAGCAGAGAACAGTACGGCACAGATACGCAGTATTTT. Together with reference TRBV15 and TRBJ2-3, the CDR3 gives the full variable domain: DAMVIQNPRYQVTQFGKPVTLSCSQTLNHNVMYWYQQKSSQAPKLLFHYYDKDFNNEADTPDNFQSRRPNTSFCFLDIRSPGLGDTAMYLCATSREQYGTDTQYFGPGTRLTVL.

The chain recombines TRBV27 with TRBJ2-7, with TRBD2 matching 9 bases. V was pared by 5 bases and J by 2 bases, with 10 bases of the junction left unmatched. Looked up from germline, CDR1 is MNHEY and CDR2 is SMNVEV (reference sequence). The CDR3 extends over 16 amino acids. The CDR3 region is CASSGRDGTSTYEQYF. CDR3 bases: TGTGCCAGCAGTGGACGCGACGGGACTAGCACCTACGAGCAGTACTTC.

V usage is TRBV7-9 and J usage is TRBJ2-1; 12 bases map to TRBD2. Germline V gene data show CDR1 as SEHNR and CDR2 as FQNEAQ (reference sequence). J was trimmed by 6 bases and V by 8 bases; bases with no gene match: 2. This CDR3 has 13 amino acids. The CDR3 sequence: CASSTSGGNEQFF. CDR3 in DNA: TGTGCCAGCTCGACTAGCGGGGGCAATGAGCAGTTCTTC. The full variable domain, its missing parts supplied by reference TRBV7-9 and TRBJ2-1, is DTGVSQNPRHKITKRGQNVTFRCDPISEHNRLYWYRQTLGQGPEFLTYFQNEAQLEKSRLLSDRFSAERPKGSFSTLEIQRTEQGDSAMYLCASSTSGGNEQFFGPGTRLTVL.

The gene calls are TRBV3-1 (or the pseudogene TRBV3-2) and TRBJ1-4, with unresolved D. CDR1 LGHDT and CDR2 YNNKEL come from the germline V gene (reference sequence). The V gene lost 1 base and the J gene lost 8 bases, with 17 bases spanning the gap. The length of the CDR3 is 16 residues. Written as DNA, the CDR3 is TGTGCCAGCAGCCAAGGATACCCCGCTATGGTGGAAAAACTGTTTTTT. Its translation: CASSQGYPAMVEKLFF.

The chain uses TRBV5-4 and TRBJ1-2; 8 bases are a match to TRBD1. Trimming cost V 1 base and J 3 bases; bases outside gene matches: 5. Germline assignment: CDR1 SGHNT and CDR2 YYREEE (reference sequence). There are 15 residues in the CDR3. This chain's CDR3 is CASSLTPGGYYGYTF. CDR3 nucleotide sequence: TGTGCCAGCAGCTTGACCCCAGGGGGCTACTATGGCTACACCTTC.

This clone has a single count. The gene calls are TRBV7-2 and TRBJ1-1; D is uncertain. The CDR3 consists of 15 residues. V gave up 5 bases and J gave up 0 bases, with 13 bases separating them. Germline CDR1 SGHTA, CDR2 FQGNSA. The CDR3 DNA follows: TGTGCCAGCAGCCTAGTGGGAGGCATGAACACTGAAGCTTTCTTT. Residues: CASSLVGGMNTEAFF.

The V call is TRBV6-6, the J call TRBJ2-7; 16 nucleotides agree with TRBD2. Germline trimming cut 5 bases from V and 3 bases from J; bases unmatched to any gene: 7. The CDR3 runs to 17 residues. CDR1 and CDR2 from the germline V gene are MNHNY and SVGAGI (reference sequence). The CDR3 sequence is CASSPGLAGGPVYEQYF. The CDR3 nucleotides read TGTGCCAGCAGTCCGGGACTAGCGGGGGGGCCAGTCTACGAGCAGTACTTC.

The V gene is TRBV18, the J gene TRBJ2-7; weak D call: TRBD2 (5 bases). V was clipped by 1 base and J by 4 bases, with 8 bases between them. Per germline, CDR1 KGHSH and CDR2 LQKENI. The CDR3 totals 13 residues. The CDR3 here is CASSPLSGYEQYF. DNA of the CDR3: TGTGCCAGCTCACCACTTTCGGGGTACGAGCAGTACTTC.